This TCR beta chain was recorded in a study of CXCR3-negative and CXCR3-positive naive CD8 T cells (dated by TCRdb to the late 2010s). At the level of the whole study: Some 130 million TRB reads were obtained in total, roughly 1.5 +/- 0.3 million reads per library. Diversity and physicochemical repertoire analyses were performed on about 12 donors pooled from two independent experiments. TRBV-TRBJ cluster analysis included naive subsets from about five donors and memory cells from 3 donors. Overall study outcomes, separate from this receptor: Within the same donor, TRBV-TRBJ usage looked similar between naive CXCR3-negative and CXCR3-positive cells, but memory cells had distinct patterns. Because surface CD5, which is linked to self-reactivity in mice, was comparable between the naive subsets, TCR interaction strength was also inferred from the physicochemical properties of TRB CDR3s. TRB CDR3s from CXCR3-positive naive cells showed higher hydrophobicity (lower Kidera factor 4), lower energy, and higher strength and volume indices than CXCR3-negative naive cells. Both naive subsets had comparably high repertoire diversity, while memory CD8+ T cells had much lower repertoire diversity. CXCR3 expression partially decreased after cryopreservation, so most assays used freshly isolated PBMCs.

The germline V gene (reference sequence) provides CDR1 SEHNR and CDR2 FQNEAQ. Inclusive of the bounding cysteine and phenylalanine, the CDR3 is 15 residues long. The DNA sequence is not available. A note on this clonotype: Its specific antigen is unknown.

For every CD8+ T cell subset, 300,000 cells were flow-sorted straight into RLT lysis buffer, and each subset was sorted in triplicate. To keep memory contaminants out, a stringent definition of naive CD8+ T cells was applied: CD45RO-CCR7+CD27+CD95-. Using standard density gradient centrifugation, peripheral blood mononuclear cells were isolated from buffy coats. Naive CXCR3-negative and CXCR3-positive CD8+ T cells were flow-sorted on a FACSAria III. An RNeasy Mini Kit was used to extract total RNA from the sorted cells. Sequencing was performed on a NextSeq 550. The Human TCR Profiling Kit (MiLaboratory) was used to prepare UMI-labeled 5' RACE TRB cDNA libraries. cDNA synthesis used the entire amount of extracted RNA, and PCR amplification then used the entire amount of cDNA produced. Libraries were prepared in parallel using an identical number of PCR cycles. The authors' analysis ran thus. With a minimum of two reads required per UMI, MIGEC and MiXCR pulled out about 53,000 +/- 10,000 unique UMI-labeled TRB cDNA molecules from each library. Each library averaged about 38,000 +/- 11,000 functional in-frame TRB CDR3 nucleotide clonotypes without stop codons. After each sample was downsampled to 5000 UMI-labeled TRB molecules, VDJtools was used to calculate diversity metrics such as normalized Shannon-Wiener and Chao1. VDJtools computed clonotype-size-weighted physicochemical properties of the central five CDR3 residues: interaction energy, strength, volume and Kidera factor 4. TCRdb reprocessed the reads and provides one entry for every CDR3 protein sequence; no DNA is given. The V and J calls and clone size are TCRdb's, not the authors'. This sample's table contains approximately 88,000 distinct CDR3 sequences. Over 1.5% of the sample belongs to the ten largest clones.

Input material: naive CXCR3- CD8+ T cells from blood. Reading the label with the study, this specimen's cell subset or site is: CD45RO-CCR7+CD27+CD95- naive CD8+ T cells lacking CXCR3 (TNR3-). This clonotype was sampled from a human donor in good health. Some clones in this sample may be carry-over from other donors' samples. Recombination connected TRBV7-9 to TRBJ1-1; without DNA, the TCRdb call of TRBD1 cannot be checked. The CDR3 protein sequence reads: CASSLPQGLNTEAFF. The entire variable domain, with the stretches around the CDR3 drawn from the reference TRBV7-9 and TRBJ1-1 proteins, is DTGVSQNPRHKITKRGQNVTFRCDPISEHNRLYWYRQTLGQGPEFLTYFQNEAQLEKSRLLSDRFSAERPKGSFSTLEIQRTEQGDSAMYLCASSLPQGLNTEAFFGQGTRLTVV.